This T cell receptor beta chain was retrieved from a study of shared clonotypes between healthy human individuals. The table came from immunoSEQ multiplex PCR; TCRdb's copy has only in-frame clones and leaves some out. The profile covers around 320,000 clones, with roughly 84% appearing a single time and 15% to 20% taken by the ten largest. With 4 bases removed from V and 3 bases from J, the gap between germline ends came to 8 bases. The CDR3 has 12 residues. The sequencing input was memory CD8+ T cells sorted from blood. As to subset: CD45RO+ cells pooled with CCR7-negative TemRA cells. The sequence was collected from a young man in good health. The chain is built from TRBV5-7 and TRBJ2-7; D is undetermined. TRBV5-7 is classed as an ORF, of uncertain function. Here the CDR3 DNA reads TGTGCCAGCAGCCTTACAGTCTACGAGCAGTACTTC. Amino acid sequence: CASSLTVYEQYF.